This T cell receptor beta chain is from a study of human CD8 memory T cell subsets. Scientists made TCR beta libraries using UMI-labeled 5' RACE. TCRdb re-called the 5' RACE reads and catalogs CDR3 proteins one per entry, DNA excluded. Its clone listing holds about 12,000 distinct CDR3 sequences. This clonotype originated in a human donor in good health. The specimen sequenced was CD8+ T cells from PBMCs.

CDR3 residues: CASSLSPYEQYF. This rearrangement joins TRBV12-3 or TRBV12-4 to TRBJ2-7. The CDR3 is 12 amino acids.